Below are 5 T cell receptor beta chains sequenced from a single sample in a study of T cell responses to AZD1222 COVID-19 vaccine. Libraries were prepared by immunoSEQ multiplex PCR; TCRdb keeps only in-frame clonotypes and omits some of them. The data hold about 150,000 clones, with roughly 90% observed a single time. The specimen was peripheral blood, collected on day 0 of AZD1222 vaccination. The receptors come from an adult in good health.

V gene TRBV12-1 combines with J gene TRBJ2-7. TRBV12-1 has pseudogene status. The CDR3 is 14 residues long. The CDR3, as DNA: TGTGCCAGCAGCCCCCCGGACCACCCCTCGGGGCAGTACTTC. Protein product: CASSPPDHPSGQYF.

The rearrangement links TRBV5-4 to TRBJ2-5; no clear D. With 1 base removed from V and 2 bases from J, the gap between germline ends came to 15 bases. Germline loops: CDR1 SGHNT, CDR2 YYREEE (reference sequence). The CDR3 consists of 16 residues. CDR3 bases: TGTGCCAGCAGCTTGCCAAGGGATGGTGGACAAGAGACCCAGTACTTC. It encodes CASSLPRDGGQETQYF.

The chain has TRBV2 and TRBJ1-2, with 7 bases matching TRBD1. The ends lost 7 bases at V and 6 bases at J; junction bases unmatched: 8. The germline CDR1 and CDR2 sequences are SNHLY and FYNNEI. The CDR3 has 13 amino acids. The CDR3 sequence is CASTPGGGDGYTF. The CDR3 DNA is TGTGCCAGCACCCCGGGAGGGGGCGATGGCTACACCTTC. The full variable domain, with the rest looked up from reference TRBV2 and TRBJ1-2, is EPEVTQTPSHQVTQMGQEVILRCVPISNHLYFYWYRQILGQKVEFLVSFYNNEISEKSEIFDDQFSVERPDGSNFTLKIRSTKLEDSAMYFCASTPGGGDGYTFGSGTRLTVV.

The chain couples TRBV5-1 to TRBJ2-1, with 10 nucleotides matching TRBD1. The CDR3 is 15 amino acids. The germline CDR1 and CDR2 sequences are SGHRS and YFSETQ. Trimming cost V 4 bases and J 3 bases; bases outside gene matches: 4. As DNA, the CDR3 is TGCGCCAGCAGCCCCCGGGACAGGGGCTACAATGAGCAGTTCTTC. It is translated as CASSPRDRGYNEQFF.

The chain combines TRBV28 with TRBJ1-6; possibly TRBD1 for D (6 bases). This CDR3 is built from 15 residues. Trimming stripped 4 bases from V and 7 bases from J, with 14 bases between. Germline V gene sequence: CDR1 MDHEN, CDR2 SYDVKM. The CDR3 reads CASSSIGGRNSPLHF. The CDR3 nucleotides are TGTGCCAGCAGTTCTATCGGGGGGCGAAATTCACCCCTCCACTTT.